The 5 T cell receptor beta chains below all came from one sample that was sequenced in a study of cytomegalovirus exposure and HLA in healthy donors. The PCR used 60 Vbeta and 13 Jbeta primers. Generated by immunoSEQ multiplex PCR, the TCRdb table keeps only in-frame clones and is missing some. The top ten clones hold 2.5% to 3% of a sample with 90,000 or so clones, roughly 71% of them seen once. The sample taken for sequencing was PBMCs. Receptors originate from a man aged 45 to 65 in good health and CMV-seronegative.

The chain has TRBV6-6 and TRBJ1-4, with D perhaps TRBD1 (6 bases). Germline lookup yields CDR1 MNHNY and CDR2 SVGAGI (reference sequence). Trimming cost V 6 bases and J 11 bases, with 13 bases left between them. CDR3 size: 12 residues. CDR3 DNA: TGTGCCAGCAGCCTACCCCAGGGGAAACTGTTTTTT. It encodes CASSLPQGKLFF.

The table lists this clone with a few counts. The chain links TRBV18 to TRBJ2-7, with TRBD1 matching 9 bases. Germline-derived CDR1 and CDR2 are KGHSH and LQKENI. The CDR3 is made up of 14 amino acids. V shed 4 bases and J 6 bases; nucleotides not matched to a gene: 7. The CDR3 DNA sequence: TGTGCCAGCTCACGAGGACAGGGGAAGGGCGAGCAGTACTTC. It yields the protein CASSRGQGKGEQYF.

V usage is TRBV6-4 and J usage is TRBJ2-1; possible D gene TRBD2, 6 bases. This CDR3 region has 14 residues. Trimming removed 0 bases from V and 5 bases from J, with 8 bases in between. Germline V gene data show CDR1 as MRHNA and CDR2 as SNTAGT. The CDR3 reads CASSDSGGDNEQFF. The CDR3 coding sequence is TGTGCCAGCAGTGACTCAGGCGGGGACAATGAGCAGTTCTTC.

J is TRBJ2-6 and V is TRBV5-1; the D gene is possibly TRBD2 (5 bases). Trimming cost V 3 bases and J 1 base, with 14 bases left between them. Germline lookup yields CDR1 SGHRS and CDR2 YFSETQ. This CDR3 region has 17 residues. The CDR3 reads CASSSPPGLSGANVLTF. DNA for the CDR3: TGCGCCAGCAGCTCTCCCCCCGGACTGTCTGGGGCCAACGTCCTGACTTTC.

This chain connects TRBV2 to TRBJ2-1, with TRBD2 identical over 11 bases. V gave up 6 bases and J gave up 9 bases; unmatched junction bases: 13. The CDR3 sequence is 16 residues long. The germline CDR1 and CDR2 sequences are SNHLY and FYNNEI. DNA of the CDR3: TGTGCCAGCAGCGCTAGAGGTAGCGGGAGGGCTAGTGAGCAGTTCTTC. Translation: CASSARGSGRASEQFF. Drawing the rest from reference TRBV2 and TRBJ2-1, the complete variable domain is EPEVTQTPSHQVTQMGQEVILRCVPISNHLYFYWYRQILGQKVEFLVSFYNNEISEKSEIFDDQFSVERPDGSNFTLKIRSTKLEDSAMYFCASSARGSGRASEQFFGPGTRLTVL.